The 28 T cell receptor beta chains reported below all come from one sample, sequenced in a study of T cells after posttransplantation cyclophosphamide. TCRdb's table, derived via immunoSEQ multiplex PCR, lists solely in-frame clones and lacks some. The sample holds 11,000 to 15,000 clones, roughly 72% seen once. Sequences were obtained from memory CD4+ T cells sorted from PBMCs. The receptor source for this set is a man aged 50 to 60.

Comment on this clone: Other nucleotide sequences in the sample specify the same CDR3. The chain joins TRBV11-2 to TRBJ2-1; TRBD1 matches 8 bases. V lost 5 bases to trimming and J lost 4 bases; unmatched junction nucleotides: 4. The CDR3 spans 14 residues. The germline CDR1 and CDR2 sequences are SGHAT and FQNNGV. The CDR3 here is CASSPRTGYNEQFF. The DNA of the CDR3 is TGTGCCAGCAGCCCTCGGACAGGGTACAATGAGCAGTTCTTC.

The V gene is TRBV5-1, the J gene TRBJ2-1; 7 positions match TRBD2. The junction had 14 bases not matched to a gene; V was cut back by 4 bases and J by 7 bases. There are 16 residues in the CDR3. CDR1 is SGHRS, CDR2 YFSETQ, per germline. The CDR3 DNA is TGCGCCAGCAGCCTTCAGGCGACGGGAGGTGCAAATGAGCAGTTCTTC. This codes for CASSLQATGGANEQFF.

The V gene is TRBV4-1, the J gene TRBJ1-1; 9 bases align to TRBD1. The CDR3 totals 18 residues. Germline V lookup: CDR1 MGHRA, CDR2 YSYEKL. V shed 2 bases, J shed 4 bases, and the junction held 14 bases outside the gene matches. CDR3 coding DNA: TGCGCCAGCAGCCAAAACAGGGGGCCCCAGGGTAGGGGCACTGAAGCTTTCTTT. Translating gives CASSQNRGPQGRGTEAFF.

The chain uses TRBV6-1 and TRBJ1-1; TRBD1 is a possible D gene (5 bases). CDR3 length equals 14 residues. V lost 8 bases to trimming and J lost 3 bases, with 16 bases between them. The germline V gene has CDR1 MNHNS and CDR2 SASEGT. The CDR3 protein is CASAPGGTYTEAFF. CDR3 bases: TGTGCCAGCGCCCCCGGAGGGACCTACACTGAAGCTTTCTTT.

A single count supports this clone. V gene TRBV19 combines with J gene TRBJ2-7; D unresolved. CDR3 size: 14 residues. Germline V gene data show CDR1 as LNHDA and CDR2 as SQIVND (reference sequence). V was trimmed by 4 bases and J by 2 bases, leaving 12 bases between them. The chain's CDR3 is CASSSWAGTYEQYF. CDR3 in DNA: TGTGCCAGTAGTAGCTGGGCTGGTACCTACGAGCAGTACTTC.

This chain links TRBV4-3 with TRBJ2-2; 8 bases line up with TRBD2. This CDR3 is built from 16 residues. CDR1 and CDR2 from the germline V gene are LGHNA and YSLEER. Trimming cost V 3 bases and J 4 bases; bases outside gene matches: 7. CDR3 in amino acids: CASSQEAGAGTGELFF. DNA for the CDR3: TGCGCCAGCAGCCAGGAAGCGGGGGCGGGCACCGGGGAGCTGTTTTTT.

The V call is TRBV5-4, the J call TRBJ2-2; D may be TRBD2 (5 bases). V lost 4 bases and J 0 bases, leaving 22 bases between the germline ends. Germline V gives CDR1 SGHNT, CDR2 YYREEE (reference sequence). The CDR3 extends over 19 amino acids. As DNA, the CDR3 is TGTGCCAGCAGCGATTGGGCACGGGGTTTATTGTCGAACACCGGGGAGCTGTTTTTT. This sequence encodes CASSDWARGLLSNTGELFF. The full variable domain, its missing parts supplied by reference TRBV5-4 and TRBJ2-2, is ETGVTQSPTHLIKTRGQQVTLRCSSQSGHNTVSWYQQALGQGPQFIFQYYREEENGRGNFPPRFSGLQFPNYSSELNVNALELDDSALYLCASSDWARGLLSNTGELFFGEGSRLTVL.

This clone was detected only a few times. The chain joins TRBV27 to TRBJ1-5; D not resolved. Looked up from germline, CDR1 is MNHEY and CDR2 is SMNVEV (reference sequence). Trimming cost V 5 bases and J 0 bases, with 8 bases left between them. The CDR3 covers 14 residues. This CDR3 is CASSPGYSNQPQHF. The CDR3 bases are TGTGCCAGCAGTCCAGGATATAGCAATCAGCCCCAGCATTTT.

The chain joins TRBV11-2 to TRBJ2-1; D perhaps matches TRBD2 (6 bases). V was clipped by 4 bases and J by 2 bases, with 12 bases between them. This CDR3 spans 15 amino acids. The germline V gene has CDR1 SGHAT and CDR2 FQNNGV. DNA of the CDR3: TGTGCCAGCAGCTCTTCTAGCGTAACCTACAATGAGCAGTTCTTC. This translates into CASSSSSVTYNEQFF.

V and J are TRBV29-1 and TRBJ2-1; D is undetermined. The CDR3 extends over 13 amino acids. Trimming pared 7 bases from V and 0 bases from J, leaving 10 bases between. In germline, CDR1 is SQVTM, CDR2 ANQGSEA. Written as DNA, the CDR3 is TGCAGCGGCAGTACCAGCTCCTACAATGAGCAGTTCTTC. Amino acid sequence: CSGSTSSYNEQFF.

The chain combines TRBV27 with TRBJ1-5, with 8 bases aligning to TRBD1. The CDR3 loop spans 14 amino acids. In germline, CDR1 is MNHEY, CDR2 SMNVEV (reference sequence). Trimming cost V 5 bases and J 6 bases; bases outside gene matches: 6. The CDR3 spells CASSPWTGIQPQHF. CDR3 nucleotides: TGTGCCAGCAGTCCCTGGACAGGGATTCAGCCCCAGCATTTT.

This sequence joins TRBV29-1 and TRBJ2-5, with D unclear. The CDR3 length is 11 residues. V dropped 6 bases and J dropped 3 bases, with 8 bases sitting between them. CDR1 SQVTM and CDR2 ANQGSEA come from the germline V gene. The CDR3 region has the DNA TGCAGCGTCAGTCGAAAAGAGACCCAGTACTTC. This gives the protein CSVSRKETQYF.

The chain employs TRBV6-6 and TRBJ1-3; D gene unclear. CDR1 is MNHNY, CDR2 SVGAGI, per germline (reference sequence). The CDR3 totals 16 residues. The germline V and J ends were trimmed by 2 bases and 0 bases, with 11 bases remaining between them. The CDR3 here is CASSYAGSSSGNTIYF. Written as DNA, the CDR3 is TGTGCCAGCAGTTACGCCGGTTCGTCCTCTGGAAACACCATATATTTT.

The V call is TRBV6-5, the J call TRBJ2-7, with 12 bases aligning to TRBD1. There are 15 residues in the CDR3. The V and J ends lost 8 bases and 7 bases, in that order; junction bases with no gene match: 12. Germline-derived CDR1 and CDR2 are MNHEY and SVGAGI. The CDR3 bases are TGTGCCAGCCGCCCCAGGGACAGGGGGCTGTGGGAGCAGTACTTC. Amino acid sequence: CASRPRDRGLWEQYF.

The chain links TRBV2 to TRBJ1-5, with a tentative D call TRBD1 (5 bases). CDR1 and CDR2 from the germline V gene are SNHLY and FYNNEI. Between the trimmed V and J ends, which lost 6 bases and 0 bases, there was a span of 21 bases. The CDR3 extends over 18 amino acids. Here the CDR3 reads CASRRRSGGTDSNQPQHF. The CDR3 bases are TGTGCCAGCAGGAGAAGGAGTGGGGGGACGGATAGCAATCAGCCCCAGCATTTT.

This sequence joins TRBV4-1 and TRBJ2-2; 14 bases line up with TRBD2. The CDR3 covers 16 residues. The junction had 5 bases not matched to a gene; V was cut back by 4 bases and J by 7 bases. From germline, CDR1 is MGHRA and CDR2 YSYEKL. The DNA for the CDR3 is TGCGCCAGCAGCCCGGGACTAGCGGGGGTGGGCGGGGAGCTGTTTTTT. Protein: CASSPGLAGVGGELFF.

In its sample, this clone was seen a few times. The chain is built from TRBV19 and TRBJ1-5; 8 bases map to TRBD1. The V gene's germline CDR1 is LNHDA and CDR2 SQIVND (reference sequence). The CDR3 runs 14 residues. The V segment lost 6 bases and the J segment 5 bases; nucleotides outside the gene matches: 6. CDR3 residues: CASRPGGRHQPQHF. The CDR3 DNA reads as TGTGCCAGTAGGCCAGGGGGCAGGCATCAGCCCCAGCATTTT.

The chain links TRBV11-2 to TRBJ2-3; tentatively, D is TRBD2 (5 bases). V lost 5 bases and J 4 bases, leaving 16 bases between the germline ends. Per the germline V gene, CDR1 is SGHAT and CDR2 is FQNNGV. CDR3 length equals 15 residues. DNA of the CDR3: TGTGCCAGCAGCCGTTTGTTAGCGAACGCAGATACGCAGTATTTT. Amino acids: CASSRLLANADTQYF.

The CDR3, as DNA: TGTGCCAGCAGCTTTGCGCGGGCTAGCGGGAGTGGGGATACGCAGTATTTT. Residues: CASSFARASGSGDTQYF. This chain connects TRBV12-1 to TRBJ2-3; the table's TRBD2 call for D was not verified on the DNA. TRBV12-1 counts as a pseudogene. This CDR3 comprises 17 residues.

The chain combines TRBV5-6 with TRBJ2-7; 8 bases agree with TRBD2. Germline CDR1 reads SGHDT; CDR2 reads YYEEEE. V dropped 3 bases and J dropped 6; count of bases not matched to a gene: 5. This CDR3 spans 13 amino acids. CDR3 sequence reads: CASSSSGRSEQYF. The CDR3 region has the DNA TGTGCCAGCAGCTCTAGCGGGCGGAGCGAGCAGTACTTC.

The rearrangement links TRBV4-1 to TRBJ1-1; no reliable D call. The CDR3 is made up of 14 amino acids. Trimming took 3 bases from V and 1 from J, leaving 9 bases between them. In germline, CDR1 is MGHRA, CDR2 YSYEKL. The CDR3 DNA reads TGCGCCAGCAGCCACCTGATCGGGAACACTGAAGCTTTCTTT. Protein product: CASSHLIGNTEAFF.

The chain couples TRBV11-2 to TRBJ2-7, with TRBD2 matching over 8 bases. The V and J ends lost 1 base and 2 bases, in that order; junction bases with no gene match: 4. The CDR3 is 15 residues long. The germline CDR1 and CDR2 sequences are SGHAT and FQNNGV. The CDR3 bases are TGTGCCAGCAGCTTAGCGGCGGGAGGCGCCTACGAGCAGTACTTC. It specifies CASSLAAGGAYEQYF.

The J gene is TRBJ2-3, the V gene TRBV5-1, with unresolved D. The CDR3 covers 12 residues. Trimming took 3 bases from V and 4 from J, leaving 6 bases between them. Germline V CDR1 and CDR2: SGHRS, YFSETQ. CDR3 sequence reads: CASSSRADTQYF. DNA for the CDR3: TGCGCCAGCAGCTCCCGCGCAGATACGCAGTATTTT.

The chain links TRBV6-5 to TRBJ1-6; TRBD1 might be the D (6 bases). V dropped 4 bases and J dropped 9 bases, with 13 bases sitting between them. CDR1 and CDR2 from the germline V gene are MNHEY and SVGAGI. CDR3 size: 14 residues. The CDR3 sequence: CASSSSRGGSPLHF. CDR3 bases: TGTGCCAGCAGTTCGAGCAGGGGTGGTTCACCCCTCCACTTT.

The genes are TRBV7-6 and TRBJ2-1, with 9 bases lining up with TRBD2. The CDR3 has 18 amino acids. With V trimmed by 3 bases and J by 10 bases, 19 bases remained unmatched. Germline V gives CDR1 SGHVS, CDR2 FNYEAQ. The CDR3 is CASSFQLAGTHLNGEQFF. Written as DNA, the CDR3 is TGTGCCAGCAGCTTTCAGCTAGCGGGAACACACCTAAATGGCGAGCAGTTCTTC.

The chain is built from TRBV5-1 and TRBJ1-1, with 11 positions matching TRBD1. The ends lost 5 bases at V and 6 bases at J; junction bases unmatched: 3. The CDR3 is made up of 13 amino acids. Germline assignment: CDR1 SGHRS and CDR2 YFSETQ. In DNA form, the CDR3 reads TGCGCCAGCAGAGGGGACAGGGGGGCTGAAGCTTTCTTT. Translating gives CASRGDRGAEAFF.

This clone was counted once. This chain joins TRBV7-3 and TRBJ2-7; 7 nucleotides agree with TRBD1. Trimming removed 1 base from V and 3 bases from J; junction bases left unmatched: 0. The CDR3 loop spans 13 amino acids. Germline V gene data show CDR1 as SGHTA and CDR2 as FQGTGA. CDR3 DNA: TGTGCCAGCAGCTTAAACAGGGGCTACGAGCAGTACTTC. Its translation is CASSLNRGYEQYF.

The chain has TRBV18 and TRBJ1-3; D not certain. CDR3 size: 17 residues. V was trimmed by 3 bases and J by 1 base, leaving 16 bases between them. Germline-derived CDR1 and CDR2 are KGHSH and LQKENI. This CDR3 is CASSPRTGSSSGNTIYF. In DNA, the CDR3 is TGTGCCAGCTCACCTCGGACGGGATCTTCTTCTGGAAACACCATATATTTT.